Listed below are T cell receptor beta chains from one sample, sequenced in a study of T-cell memory formation after mild COVID-19. TCRdb itself ran the 5' RACE reads through MiXCR, one entry per CDR3 protein. The sample includes approximately 560,000 distinct CDR3 sequences, 15% to 20% of them seen just once. The sequencing sample was made of PBMCs or a T cell subset sorted from them (not recorded which). All receptors derive from an adult woman who had mild COVID-19 (a few samples of this study predate the infection). Cell type and time point are not known. Each CDR3 is given with its conserved first and last residue. A D gene is named only where the DNA matches it firmly. Part of the rows lack a size; the others show once, few, many or a class for expanded clones.

j_call clone_size v_call d_call cdr3_aa cdr3_nt
TRBJ1-5 few TRBV4-1 NA CASSQDPAWNQPQHF TGCGCCAGCAGCCAAGATCCGGCATGGAATCAGCCCCAGCATTTT
TRBJ2-2 few TRBV24-1 NA CATQGRVVNTGELFF TGTGCCACCCAGGGGAGGGTGGTGAACACCGGGGAGCTGTTTTTT
TRBJ1-3 NA TRBV4-1 NA CASSQDGQTSGNTIYF TGCGCCAGCAGCCAAGATGGACAGACCTCTGGAAACACCATATATTTT
TRBJ1-1 NA TRBV5-1 NA CATTMGTEAFF TGCGCCACTACGATGGGGACTGAAGCTTTCTTT
TRBJ1-2 NA TRBV12-3/TRBV12-4 NA CASSLLWGYTF TGTGCCAGCAGTTTGTTGTGGGGCTACACCTTC
TRBJ1-2 NA TRBV15 NA CATSDPLYGYTF TGTGCCACCTCGGACCCACTCTATGGCTACACCTTC
TRBJ2-7 NA TRBV3-1 NA CASKGPSYEQYF TGTGCCAGCAAGGGACCCTCCTACGAGCAGTACTTC
TRBJ1-2 few TRBV7-9 NA CASAGPGDYGYTF TGTGCCAGCGCAGGCCCTGGGGACTATGGCTACACCTTC
TRBJ2-7 NA TRBV25-1 TRBD1 CASSETGTAYEQYF TGTGCCAGCAGTGAAACGGGGACAGCCTACGAGCAGTACTTC
TRBJ2-3 few TRBV5-1 TRBD2 CASSQGLAGEPSTDTQYF TGCGCCAGCAGCCAAGGACTAGCGGGAGAACCTAGCACAGATACGCAGTATTTT
TRBJ1-1 few TRBV7-9 NA CASSRSAGFGEAFF TGTGCCAGCAGCCGTAGCGCGGGCTTCGGTGAAGCTTTCTTT
TRBJ1-1 NA TRBV6-5 NA CASTDSFNTEAFF TGTGCCAGCACCGACAGCTTTAACACTGAAGCTTTCTTT
TRBJ2-1 NA TRBV7-2 TRBD2 CASSPGGLASSYNEQFF TGTGCCAGCAGCCCGGGGGGACTAGCGAGCTCCTACAATGAGCAGTTCTTC
TRBJ2-7 NA TRBV3-1 NA CASSHMGNEQYF TGTGCCAGCAGCCATATGGGTAACGAGCAGTACTTC
TRBJ2-7 NA TRBV6-1 NA CASKTAPPPYEQYF TGTGCCAGCAAAACGGCCCCGCCCCCCTACGAGCAGTACTTC
TRBJ1-1 NA TRBV2 NA CASSEQGRHTEAFF TGTGCCAGCAGTGAACAGGGGCGCCACACTGAAGCTTTCTTT
TRBJ2-7 NA TRBV23-1 NA CASSQIRRQGGYF TGCGCCAGCAGTCAAATTCGGAGACAGGGAGGGTACTTC
TRBJ2-7 few TRBV10-3 TRBD2 CAISDAGGDYEQYF TGTGCCATCAGTGATGCGGGAGGGGATTACGAGCAGTACTTC
TRBJ2-2 few TRBV11-2 NA CASSPITTGELFF TGTGCCAGCAGCCCGATTACCACCGGGGAGCTGTTTTTT
TRBJ2-3 NA TRBV2 TRBD2 CASSEGWVAGGTDTQYF TGTGCCAGCAGTGAAGGGTGGGTAGCGGGGGGCACAGATACGCAGTATTTT
TRBJ2-3 few TRBV20-1 NA CSASRVQGGTDTQYF TGCAGTGCGTCGAGGGTCCAGGGGGGGACAGATACGCAGTATTTT
TRBJ2-1 few TRBV7-6 NA CASSLEGSQGLYNEQFF TGTGCCAGCAGCTTAGAGGGGTCCCAGGGGCTCTACAATGAGCAGTTCTTC
TRBJ2-1 NA TRBV5-1 NA CASSLAAETSYNEQFF TGCGCCAGCAGCTTGGCGGCGGAAACCTCCTACAATGAGCAGTTCTTC
TRBJ2-1 few TRBV3-1 TRBD1 CASSQGWTGTNEQFF TGTGCCAGCAGCCAAGGGTGGACAGGGACCAATGAGCAGTTCTTC
TRBJ1-5 NA TRBV6-1 TRBD1 CASSDSRGQGARQPQHF TGTGCCAGCAGTGATTCAAGGGGACAGGGGGCAAGGCAGCCCCAGCATTTT
TRBJ1-2 many TRBV20-1 TRBD1 CSARQEGRTGVGYTF TGCAGTGCTAGACAAGAAGGTCGGACAGGGGTTGGCTACACCTTC
TRBJ2-1 NA TRBV12-3/TRBV12-4 NA CASRPLRGGIRNEQFF TGTGCCAGCAGGCCTCTGAGGGGAGGTATTAGAAATGAGCAGTTCTTC
TRBJ2-1 many TRBV29-1 NA CSVWSGTPFF TGCAGCGTTTGGTCCGGGACCCCGTTCTTC
TRBJ1-1 NA TRBV2 NA CASSDPMNTEAFF TGTGCCAGCAGTGATCCCATGAACACTGAAGCTTTCTTT
TRBJ2-7 few TRBV7-8 TRBD1 CASSLSRDRGTYEQYF TGTGCCAGCAGCTTAAGCCGGGACAGGGGAACATACGAGCAGTACTTC
TRBJ2-1 NA TRBV18 NA CASSPPEPYNEQFF TGTGCCAGCTCACCGCCAGAGCCCTACAATGAGCAGTTCTTC
TRBJ2-7 many TRBV9 TRBD2 CASSATGTSGPYEQYF TGTGCCAGCAGCGCGACCGGGACTAGCGGGCCATACGAGCAGTACTTC
TRBJ2-2 few TRBV24-1 NA CATSDLEGPATTGELFF TGTGCCACCAGTGATTTGGAAGGGCCTGCGACCACCGGGGAGCTGTTTTTT
TRBJ2-2 many TRBV6-5 NA CASSSPTGELFF TGTGCCAGCAGTTCCCCCACCGGGGAGCTGTTTTTT
TRBJ2-3 few TRBV5-4 NA CASSRPAGTQYF TGTGCCAGCAGCCGACCGGCCGGTACGCAGTATTTT
TRBJ2-7 few TRBV7-3 NA CASSLGPTSSYEQYF TGTGCCAGCAGCTTGGGACCCACGAGCTCCTACGAGCAGTACTTC
TRBJ2-2 few TRBV12-3/TRBV12-4 NA CASSRTEGPGELFF TGTGCCAGCAGTCGGACAGAAGGACCCGGGGAGCTGTTTTTT
TRBJ2-3 NA TRBV30 NA CAWGLGASGDTQYF TGTGCCTGGGGTCTGGGTGCGAGCGGAGATACGCAGTATTTT
TRBJ1-4 NA TRBV30 NA CAWSVRGAGEKLFF TGTGCCTGGAGTGTGAGGGGGGCCGGGGAAAAACTGTTTTTT
TRBJ2-5 many TRBV9 TRBD1 CASSVDGQGRETQYF TGTGCCAGCAGCGTAGACGGACAGGGGCGGGAGACCCAGTACTTC
TRBJ2-1 NA TRBV7-2 TRBD2 CASSALRAGAGNEQFF TGTGCCAGCAGCGCCCTGAGAGCGGGGGCAGGGAATGAGCAGTTCTTC
TRBJ1-1 NA TRBV4-1 NA CASSLFPGAFPKDSTEAFF TGCGCCAGCAGCCTTTTCCCAGGGGCGTTTCCCAAGGATTCCACTGAAGCTTTCTTT
TRBJ2-2 NA TRBV14 TRBD1 CASSRQQGAGELFF TGTGCCAGCAGCCGTCAACAGGGGGCCGGGGAGCTGTTTTTT
TRBJ2-2 NA TRBV6-2/TRBV6-3 TRBD2 CASKAGVVTGELFF TGTGCCAGCAAGGCGGGAGTGGTGACCGGGGAGCTGTTTTTT
TRBJ2-7 few TRBV20-1 TRBD2 CSARVAGALWAYEQYF TGCAGTGCTAGAGTTGCGGGAGCGCTTTGGGCCTACGAGCAGTACTTC
TRBJ2-1 few TRBV9 NA CASSHTGFYNEQFF TGTGCCAGCAGCCATACAGGGTTCTACAATGAGCAGTTCTTC